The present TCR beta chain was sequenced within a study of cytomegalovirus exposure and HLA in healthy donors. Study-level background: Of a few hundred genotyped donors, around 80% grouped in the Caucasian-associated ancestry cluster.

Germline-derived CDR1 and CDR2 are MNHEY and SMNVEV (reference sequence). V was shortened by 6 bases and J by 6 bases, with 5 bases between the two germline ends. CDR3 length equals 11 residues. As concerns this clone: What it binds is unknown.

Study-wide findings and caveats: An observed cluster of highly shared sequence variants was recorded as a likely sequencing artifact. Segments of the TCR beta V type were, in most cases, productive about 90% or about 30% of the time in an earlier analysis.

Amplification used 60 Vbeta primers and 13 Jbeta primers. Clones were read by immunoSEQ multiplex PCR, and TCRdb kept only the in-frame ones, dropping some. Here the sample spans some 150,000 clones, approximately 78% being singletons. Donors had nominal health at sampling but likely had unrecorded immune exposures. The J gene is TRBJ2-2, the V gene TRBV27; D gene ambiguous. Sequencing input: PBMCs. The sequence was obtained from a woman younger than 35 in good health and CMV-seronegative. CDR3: CASSFSGELFF. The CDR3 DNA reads TGTGCCAGCAGCTTTTCCGGGGAGCTGTTTTTT.